This note documents a single T cell receptor beta chain sequence. TCRdb re-called the 5' RACE reads, yielding one record per CDR3 amino acid sequence without DNA. The sample table sets out some 450,000 distinct CDR3 sequences. CDR3 length: 15 residues. Germline CDR1 and CDR2: KGHSH and LQKENI. These data belong to a study of monozygotic twins with inflammatory bowel disease. Sequences were obtained from blood. This chain links TRBV18 with TRBJ1-2; TCRdb names TRBD1, which stays unverified in the absence of DNA. This sequence originates from a human donor with ulcerative colitis or Crohn's disease, or a healthy co-twin of an affected twin (not recorded which). CDR3 loop: CASSPSWDTLYGYTF.